This T cell receptor (beta chain) was retrieved from a study of shared clonotypes between healthy human individuals. J was trimmed by 2 bases and V by 5 bases; bases with no gene match: 8. The germline V gene has CDR1 MDHEN and CDR2 SYDVKM. The CDR3 loop spans 16 amino acids. As concerns this clone: Its specificity is not known.

Deep was the level at which the assay was run. Sequenced by immunoSEQ multiplex PCR; TCRdb stores in-frame clones only, minus some. Among nearly 1 million clones listed, 76% were seen once. Points from the study as a whole: Rarefaction demonstrated incomplete sorted-subset sequencing despite large depth. Lower generation probabilities were found for non-shared clonotypes than for those shared by all four donors.

This TCR came from a man aged 18-30 years in good health. The chain has TRBV28 and TRBJ1-5, with 8 positions matching TRBD1. Sequenced input: memory CD4+ T cells sorted from blood. Documented subset: CD45RA-negative fraction. This CDR3 reads CASSTRTGMGNQPQHF. CDR3 bases: TGTGCCAGCAGTACCCGGACAGGGATGGGCAATCAGCCCCAGCATTTT.